This T cell receptor beta chain was obtained from a study of blood T cell repertoires in COVID-19. Study context: The United States, Italy and Spain supplied acute and convalescent COVID-19 samples. PBMCs, B-cell-depleted T cells, or T cells provided the cDNA or gDNA that made up the material.

As handled by the study authors: Estimated nucleated cell counts came from reference gene primer amplification. TCRdb's copy holds only in-frame clones and misses some; the assay was immunoSEQ multiplex PCR. That table gives V, J and clone size, and the DNA gave D and trimming. The sample lists 60,000 to 95,000 clones, 90% occurring once. Germline V CDR1 and CDR2: SGHTA, FQGTGA. The CDR3 is 14 amino acids. The V end was cut by 5 bases, the J end by 1 base, with 11 bases between. This chain links TRBV7-3 with TRBJ1-2, with TRBD1 as a possible D gene (5 bases). This clonotype was obtained from a woman older than 75 with active or convalescent COVID-19. Sequences were obtained from peripheral blood. CDR3: CASSLTGNNYGYTF. In nucleotides, the CDR3 is TGTGCCAGCAGCCTTACAGGAAATAACTATGGCTACACCTTC.